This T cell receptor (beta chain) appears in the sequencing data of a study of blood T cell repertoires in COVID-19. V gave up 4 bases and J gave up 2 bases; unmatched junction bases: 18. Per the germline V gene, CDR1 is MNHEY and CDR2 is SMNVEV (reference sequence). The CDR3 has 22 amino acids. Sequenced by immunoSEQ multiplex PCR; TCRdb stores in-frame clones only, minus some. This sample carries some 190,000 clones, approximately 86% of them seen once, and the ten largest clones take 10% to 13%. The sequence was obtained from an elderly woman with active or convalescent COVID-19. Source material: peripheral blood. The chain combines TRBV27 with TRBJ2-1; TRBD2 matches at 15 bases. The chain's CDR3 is CASSSTTGTSGRLRGAYNEQFF. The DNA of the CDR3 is TGTGCCAGCAGTTCGACCACCGGGACTAGCGGGAGGTTACGAGGCGCCTACAATGAGCAGTTCTTC.